The clone carrying this TCR beta chain turned up a few times. Antigen specificity is unknown. This sample stems from a study of T cells in Graves' hyperthyroidism and ophthalmopathy. The wider study: Before treatment of any kind, peripheral blood was taken at initial diagnosis. Study-wide points: A median 6.5 months before onset, the model predicted ophthalmopathy.

It was RNA transcripts that yielded the amplified TCR beta CDR3 regions. The HTBI set primed first-round TCR CDR3 RT-PCR. TCRdb fed the multiplex PCR reads into MiXCR, producing one record per CDR3 protein. Of about 360,000 distinct CDR3 sequences in the sample, around an eighth were seen once. Orbital computed tomography and thyroid ultrasound, together with serum TRAb and thyroxine and clinical symptoms, were used for diagnoses. The sequenced sample consisted of blood. The sequence was obtained from a man aged 25 to 40 with Graves' hyperthyroidism that later progressed to Graves' ophthalmopathy.

CDR3 amino acids: CASSQGAREKLFF. The CDR3 coding sequence is TGTGCCAGCAGCCAGGGGGCTCGGGAAAAACTGTTTTTT. The chain joins TRBV3-1 to TRBJ1-4; D is possibly TRBD1 (6 bases). Trimming removed 3 bases from V and 8 bases from J, with 10 bases in between. Germline V gives CDR1 LGHDT, CDR2 YNNKEL (reference sequence). This CDR3 is 13 amino acids long.